This TCR beta chain was profiled in a study of blood T cell repertoires in COVID-19 (dated by TCRdb to 2019 to 2021). Regarding the study in general: Samples covering the acute and convalescent phases of COVID-19 were provided by collaborators in the United States, Italy and Spain. The prospective study material was composed of cDNA or gDNA derived from T cells, B-cell-depleted T cells, or PBMCs. Subjects who had been exposed to COVID-19, were actively infected with it, or had recovered from it provided the deeply sampled blood TCRbeta repertoires that made up the dataset. The repertoires were made available in a free public database intended to serve as a resource for research on the immune response to SARS-CoV-2. The samples were drawn from two sources: the first 160 participants of the ongoing ImmuneRACE study, and fewer than 1,500 subjects contributed by 6 global collaborators. The sample metadata nearly always contained a de-identified subject ID, COVID-19 status, age in years and sex. Where available, HLA class I and class II types were taken from metadata supplied by the sample provider and were not determined by assay-based typing.

Unmatched junction bases come to 13, with V trimmed by 6 bases and J by 3 bases. CDR1 and CDR2, per the germline V gene, are MDHEN and SYDVKM. From the cysteine up to the phenylalanine, the CDR3 has a length of 16 residues. Kept here is only the CDR3 DNA, which spans 48 bases and is read in frame from base 1. Participants in the prospective study were enrolled through a virtual design, were aged about 18 to 90 years, and lived in roughly 24 United States geographic areas. Cohort assignment in the prospective study relied on participant-reported clinical history from a screening survey and a study questionnaire. Recovered participants in ImmuneRACE Cohort 3 were defined as having two consecutive negative NP/OP PCR tests, clearance from a healthcare professional, or resolution of symptoms. In the prospective study, mobile phlebotomists collected whole blood, serum and a nasopharyngeal or oropharyngeal swab from each participant. Additional blood draws and questionnaires over an approximately 2-month period could optionally be provided by prospective study participants. Before DNA extraction, prospective study blood samples were shipped either frozen or at room temperature.

General conclusions and limits of the study: The amount of clinical and demographic metadata varied by source and participant and was provided uncurated.

The immunoSEQ Assay, a bias-controlled multiplex PCR, was used to amplify TCRbeta CDR3 regions from genomic DNA. As for the original processing: The number of nucleated cells in each sample was estimated by amplification of reference gene primers within the assay. To quantify the absolute abundance of each unique TCRbeta CDR3 rearrangement, sequence reads were collapsed and filtered. For each sample, productive Simpson clonality was calculated as the square root of Simpson's diversity index across productive rearrangements. TCRdb mirrors the immuneACCESS table, restricted to in-frame sequences. Some clones are absent from its copies; in checked studies, under half trace to an unresolved V gene, and the reason for the others is unknown. For V, J and clone size, that table is used; D and trimming come from the DNA. The sample data list over 200,000 clones, and 65% to 90% of these were observed just once. The top ten clonotypes cover 15% to 19% of the sample.

About this clone: Its recognized antigen is unknown. No per-base quality is available; no much larger clone lies one base away.

The specimen was PBMCs or T cells enriched from blood (not recorded which). The receptor chain draws on TRBV28 and TRBJ1-2; 7 nucleotides in the junction match TRBD1. This receptor was taken from a man in his late teens or twenties who had recovered from COVID-19. The CDR3 reads CASSRGGSNLDYGYTF. The DNA sequence is as follows: TGTGCCAGCAGCAGAGGGGGCTCAAATCTAGACTATGGCTACACCTTC.